A selection of T cell receptor beta chains follows, all from one sample in a study of cytomegalovirus exposure and HLA in healthy donors. The method was immunoSEQ multiplex PCR; TCRdb's version includes in-frame clones alone and lacks a portion of them. Of over 85,000 clones listed, around 64% were seen once; the top ten hold roughly 2.2%. Material for sequencing was PBMCs. The receptors originated from a young man in good health and CMV-seronegative. Each CDR3 is given with its conserved first and last residue. D genes are given only for firm matches. A clone size is listed for some rows: how often the clone was seen (once, few, many), or a class if it is expanded.

v_gene	j_gene	abundance	d_gene	CDR3aa	CDR3nt
TRBV6-1	TRBJ1-1	once	-	CASSGLSRASTEAFF	TGTGCCAGCAGTGGACTCTCCAGGGCGTCCACTGAAGCTTTCTTT
TRBV10-2	TRBJ2-2	-	TRBD1	CASSDTGGAIGELFF	TGCGCCAGCAGTGACACAGGGGGCGCGATCGGGGAGCTGTTTTTT
TRBV5-1	TRBJ2-6	-	TRBD2	CASSFNRAQPRGGYSGANVLTF	TGCGCCAGCAGCTTCAACCGAGCCCAACCCCGGGGGGGTTACTCTGGGGCCAACGTCCTGACTTTC
TRBV18	TRBJ1-4	-	TRBD1	CASSADRTNEKLFF	TGTGCCAGCTCAGCGGACAGGACTAATGAAAAACTGTTTTTT
TRBV7-3	TRBJ1-1	few	-	CASSGTGGSTEAFF	TGTGCCAGCAGCGGGACGGGGGGTAGCACTGAAGCTTTCTTT
TRBV10-2	TRBJ2-5	-	-	CASSALVAQETQYF	TGCGCCAGCAGTGCCCTCGTAGCCCAAGAGACCCAGTACTTC
TRBV28	TRBJ2-7	few	-	CATHRDTTYEQYF	TGTGCCACCCACCGGGACACCACCTACGAGCAGTACTTC
TRBV7-2	TRBJ2-1	-	TRBD1	CASSDRGLSSSYNEQFF	TGTGCCAGCAGCGACAGGGGCCTTTCGAGCTCCTACAATGAGCAGTTCTTC
TRBV11-2	TRBJ2-2	-	TRBD1	CASSWTGSGELFF	TGTGCCAGCAGCTGGACAGGGAGTGGGGAGCTGTTTTTT
TRBV10-3	TRBJ2-3	-	-	CAIREQGPSTDTQYF	TGTGCCATCAGGGAACAGGGACCTAGCACAGATACGCAGTATTTT
TRBV7-2	TRBJ1-2	-	-	CASSIGGGQNYGYTF	TGTGCCAGCAGCATAGGGGGGGGGCAGAACTATGGCTACACCTTC
TRBV27	TRBJ1-5	-	-	CASSFKPGNQPQHF	TGTGCCAGCAGTTTCAAACCCGGGAATCAGCCCCAGCATTTT
TRBV7-7	TRBJ2-5	-	TRBD2	CASSLAGLEGTQYF	TGTGCTAGCAGCTTAGCGGGACTAGAGGGGACCCAGTACTTC
TRBV27	TRBJ1-1	once	TRBD1	CAAWDRMNTEAFF	TGTGCCGCGTGGGACAGGATGAACACTGAAGCTTTCTTT
TRBV6-5	TRBJ1-1	-	TRBD1	CASSLRQGAIEAFF	TGTGCCAGCAGTCTTAGACAGGGAGCTATCGAAGCTTTCTTT
TRBV2	TRBJ2-7	-	TRBD1	CASTDRASYEQYF	TGTGCCAGCACGGACAGGGCTTCCTACGAGCAGTACTTC
TRBV6-1	TRBJ1-1	-	-	CASRGHGGNTEAFF	TGTGCCAGCAGGGGCCACGGGGGAAACACTGAAGCTTTCTTT
TRBV4-3	TRBJ1-2	-	-	CASGSHPLGANYGYTF	TGCGCCAGCGGATCCCACCCTCTCGGGGCTAACTATGGCTACACCTTC
TRBV7-9	TRBJ2-3	-	TRBD2	CASSLHSGGTDTQYF	TGTGCCAGCAGCTTACATAGCGGGGGCACAGATACGCAGTATTTT
TRBV7-3	TRBJ2-2	-	TRBD2	CASSLRILAGVPGELFF	TGTGCCAGCAGCTTAAGGATACTAGCGGGAGTTCCCGGGGAGCTGTTTTTT
TRBV29-1	TRBJ2-1	-	-	CSVVSPLAGDEQFF	TGCAGCGTTGTAAGTCCCCTGGCGGGTGATGAGCAGTTCTTC
TRBV2	TRBJ2-1	-	-	CASKGGYNEQFF	TGTGCCAGCAAAGGCGGGTACAATGAGCAGTTCTTC
TRBV6-5	TRBJ1-4	-	-	CASSYSGGRNEKLFF	TGTGCCAGCAGTTACTCGGGGGGACGAAATGAAAAACTGTTTTTT
TRBV30	TRBJ1-5	once	TRBD1	CAWSGQGDQPQHF	TGTGCCTGGTCGGGACAGGGGGATCAGCCCCAGCATTTT
TRBV6-6	TRBJ1-4	-	TRBD1	CASSPSDRGREKLFF	TGTGCCAGCAGTCCAAGCGACAGGGGGAGAGAAAAACTGTTTTTT
TRBV27	TRBJ2-7	once	-	CASSLQDGISYEQYF	TGTGCCAGCAGTTTACAGGACGGGATCTCCTACGAGCAGTACTTC
TRBV6-1	TRBJ2-1	-	TRBD2	CASSWEGGEQFF	TGTGCCAGCTCTTGGGAGGGAGGGGAGCAGTTCTTC
TRBV27	TRBJ2-7	few	-	CASSPRHTSSYEQYF	TGTGCCAGCAGTCCGCGACACACGAGCTCCTACGAGCAGTACTTC
TRBV9	TRBJ2-1	-	TRBD2	CASSVDSHSGRANDNEQFF	TGTGCCAGCAGCGTAGATTCACATAGCGGGAGGGCCAATGACAATGAGCAGTTCTTC
TRBV10-3	TRBJ2-1	-	TRBD2	CAISDGTSGPSSYNEQFF	TGTGCCATCAGTGATGGGACTAGCGGGCCCAGCTCCTACAATGAGCAGTTCTTC
TRBV27	TRBJ1-1	-	-	CASSPRVNTEAFF	TGTGCCAGCAGCCCCCGGGTGAACACTGAAGCTTTCTTT
TRBV5-1	TRBJ1-4	-	TRBD1	CASSLASTGGFEKLFF	TGCGCCAGCAGCTTGGCATCGACAGGGGGCTTTGAAAAACTGTTTTTT
TRBV7-2	TRBJ2-7	-	TRBD1	CASSKTGGTGAFEQYF	TGTGCCAGCAGCAAAACGGGAGGGACAGGGGCCTTCGAGCAGTACTTC
TRBV29-1	TRBJ1-1	-	-	CSVRGTSGGLTEAFF	TGCAGCGTTCGGGGCACGTCGGGGGGGCTGACTGAAGCTTTCTTT
TRBV29-1	TRBJ2-2	once	TRBD2	CSVEWSGGSNTGELFF	TGCAGCGTTGAATGGAGCGGGGGGTCGAACACCGGGGAGCTGTTTTTT
TRBV5-1	TRBJ2-2	once	-	CASSLASRQAGELFF	TGCGCCAGCAGCTTGGCCTCGCGACAGGCCGGGGAGCTGTTTTTT
TRBV6-1	TRBJ1-5	-	-	CASSEVGGSGPQHF	TGTGCCAGCAGTGAAGTCGGGGGGTCGGGGCCCCAGCATTTT
TRBV4-1	TRBJ1-2	-	-	CASSQEVGGRVEGYTF	TGCGCCAGCAGCCAAGAAGTAGGAGGGAGGGTAGAAGGCTACACCTTC
TRBV7-2	TRBJ1-2	few	-	CASSPRRAGSGYTF	TGTGCCAGCAGCCCCCGAAGGGCGGGGAGTGGCTACACCTTC
TRBV13	TRBJ2-7	-	TRBD2	CASRPYSREGYEQYF	TGTGCCAGCAGGCCATATAGCAGGGAGGGATACGAGCAGTACTTC
TRBV25-1	TRBJ1-1	-	-	CASANTGNVNAFF	TGTGCCAGCGCAAACACAGGGAATGTTAATGCTTTCTTT
TRBV4-1	TRBJ2-7	medium-sized	-	CASSQVSVGLDSYEQYF	TGCGCCAGCAGCCAAGTTTCCGTCGGTCTTGACTCCTACGAGCAGTACTTC
TRBV28	TRBJ2-6	few	-	CASSPPGVGANVLTF	TGTGCCAGCAGTCCCCCGGGGGTGGGGGCCAACGTCCTGACTTTC
TRBV4-1	TRBJ2-7	once	TRBD1	CASSQVGGKNEQYF	TGCGCCAGCAGCCAAGTAGGGGGCAAGAACGAGCAGTACTTC
TRBV28	TRBJ2-3	-	TRBD2	CASRPGTSGGTDTQYF	TGTGCCAGCAGACCTGGGACTAGCGGGGGCACAGATACGCAGTATTTT
TRBV4-1	TRBJ2-7	few	-	CASSLRDLSSYEQYF	TGCGCCAGCAGCCTCAGGGATTTAAGCTCCTACGAGCAGTACTTC
TRBV9	TRBJ1-2	-	-	CASSVGRVGYGYPF	TGTGCCAGCAGCGTCGGCAGGGTGGGGTATGGCTACCCCTTC
TRBV9	TRBJ1-1	few	-	CASSPGGNTEAFF	TGTGCCAGCAGCCCCGGGGGGAACACTGAAGCTTTCTTT
TRBV15	TRBJ2-3	-	TRBD2	CATSRALAGGDLTDTQYF	TGTGCCACCAGCAGGGCACTAGCGGGGGGAGACCTCACAGATACGCAGTATTTT
TRBV7-2	TRBJ2-3	few	-	CASSLVARLRTDTQYF	TGTGCCAGCAGCTTAGTCGCCAGGCTTCGCACAGATACGCAGTATTTT
TRBV6-6	TRBJ2-1	-	TRBD2	CASSAWTSGSYNEQFF	TGTGCCAGCAGTGCCTGGACTAGCGGGAGTTACAATGAGCAGTTCTTC
TRBV7-8	TRBJ2-1	-	-	CASSLAGASTYNEQFF	TGTGCCAGCAGCTTAGCGGGGGCGAGCACCTACAATGAGCAGTTCTTC
TRBV19	TRBJ2-1	-	TRBD2	CASSIRAGVVNEQFF	TGTGCCAGTAGTATCCGAGCGGGAGTTGTCAATGAGCAGTTCTTC
TRBV7-9	TRBJ2-5	once	-	CASSLASQETQYF	TGTGCCAGCAGCTTAGCTTCACAAGAGACCCAGTACTTC
TRBV27	TRBJ2-7	few	-	CASSLAETYEQYF	TGTGCCAGCAGTTTAGCGGAAACCTACGAGCAGTACTTC
TRBV12-5	TRBJ1-5	-	-	CASADSNQPQHF	TGTGCTAGTGCAGATAGCAATCAGCCCCAGCATTTT
TRBV19	TRBJ2-1	few	-	CASSIGGDYNEQFF	TGTGCCAGTAGTATAGGGGGCGATTACAATGAGCAGTTCTTC
TRBV25-1	TRBJ2-3	few	-	CASSELEVMGSTDTQYF	TGTGCCAGCAGTGAATTGGAGGTCATGGGTAGCACAGATACGCAGTATTTT
TRBV5-6	TRBJ2-7	once	-	CASGLSHEQYF	TGTGCCAGCGGACTAAGCCACGAGCAGTACTTC
TRBV27	TRBJ2-3	once	-	CASSSPSLSADTQYF	TGTGCCAGCAGTTCACCCAGTCTCTCAGCAGATACGCAGTATTTT